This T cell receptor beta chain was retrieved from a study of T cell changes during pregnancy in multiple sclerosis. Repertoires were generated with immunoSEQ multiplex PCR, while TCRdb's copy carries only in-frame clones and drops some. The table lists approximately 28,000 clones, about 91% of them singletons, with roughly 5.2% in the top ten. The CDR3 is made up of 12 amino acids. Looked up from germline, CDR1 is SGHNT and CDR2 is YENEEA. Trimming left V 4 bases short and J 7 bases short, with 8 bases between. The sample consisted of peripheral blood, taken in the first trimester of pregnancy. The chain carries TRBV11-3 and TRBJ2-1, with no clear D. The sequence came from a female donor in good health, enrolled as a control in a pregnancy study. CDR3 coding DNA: TGTGCCAGCAGCTACACAGAAAATGAGCAGTTCTTC. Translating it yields CASSYTENEQFF.